The sequence of this TCR beta chain was determined in a study of blood T cells in healthy people across ages. Findings and limits, study-wide: Any changes in expanded clonotypes were possibly confounded, as donor CMV status remained unknown.

The CDR3 has 18 amino acids. The V gene end was trimmed by 6 bases and the J gene end by 2 bases; junction bases not matched to a gene: 13. The authors ran a second PCR of roughly 6 to 11 cycles using a sample-barcoded 5' primer and a J-beta primer mix. One entry per CDR3 protein, called by TCRdb with MiXCR from the 5' RACE reads. The data contain about 1,000,000 distinct CDR3 sequences, more than 35% of them seen just once; the ten biggest clones take up 18%. A few counts support this clonotype. Antigen unknown. The J gene is TRBJ2-1, the V gene TRBV12-3 or TRBV12-4; 10 nucleotides line up with TRBD2. The source material was blood. The sequence was collected from a woman in her sixties in good health. In DNA form, the CDR3 reads TGTGCCAGCAGCCTTAGCGGGAGGAGGAAGGGGCCCTACAATGAGCAGTTCTTC. This codes for CASSLSGRRKGPYNEQFF.